This T cell receptor (beta chain) was captured by sequencing in a study of response to subunit inactivated influenza vaccine. TCRdb used MiXCR to reprocess the RT-PCR reads, holding one entry per CDR3 protein. The top ten clones hold roughly 10% of a sample with about 310,000 distinct CDR3 sequences, just over 20% of them seen once. Overall study results and limits: Authors suggested each seasonal influenza vaccination recruits few new T cells.

Trimming removed 2 bases from V and 4 bases from J, with 5 bases in between. This CDR3 spans 12 amino acids. On this clonotype: Its antigen is still unknown.

This chain connects TRBV12-3 or TRBV12-4 to TRBJ1-2; D remains ambiguous. This clonotype was obtained from a man between 50 and 69 years old who received an inactivated influenza vaccine. The specimen was PBMCs from blood, collected less than 22 months after vaccination. In DNA form, the CDR3 reads TGTGCCAGCAGTTTAAAGAGCTATGGCTACACCTTC. Translating it yields CASSLKSYGYTF.